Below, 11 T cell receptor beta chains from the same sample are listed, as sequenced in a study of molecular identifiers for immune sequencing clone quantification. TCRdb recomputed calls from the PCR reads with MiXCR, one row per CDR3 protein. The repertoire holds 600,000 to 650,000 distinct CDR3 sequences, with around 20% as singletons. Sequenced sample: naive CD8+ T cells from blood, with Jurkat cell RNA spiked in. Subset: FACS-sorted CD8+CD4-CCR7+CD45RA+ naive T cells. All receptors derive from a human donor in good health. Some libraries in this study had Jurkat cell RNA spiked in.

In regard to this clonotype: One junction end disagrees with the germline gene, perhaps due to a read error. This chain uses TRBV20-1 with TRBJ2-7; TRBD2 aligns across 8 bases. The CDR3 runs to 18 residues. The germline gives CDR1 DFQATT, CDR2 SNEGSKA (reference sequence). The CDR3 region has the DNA TGCAGTACTAGAGATTTGGGTAGCGGGATAAAACCAACCTACGAGCAGTACTTC. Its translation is CSTRDLGSGIKPTYEQYF.

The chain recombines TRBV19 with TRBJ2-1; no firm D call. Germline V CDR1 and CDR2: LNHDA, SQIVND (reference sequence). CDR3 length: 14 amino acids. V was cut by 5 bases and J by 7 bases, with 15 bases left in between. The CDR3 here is CASSPRRSLNEQFF. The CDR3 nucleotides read TGTGCCAGTAGTCCGCGAAGGAGTTTGAATGAGCAGTTCTTC. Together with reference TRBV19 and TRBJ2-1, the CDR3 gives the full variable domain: DGGITQSPKYLFRKEGQNVTLSCEQNLNHDAMYWYRQDPGQGLRLIYYSQIVNDFQKGDIAEGYSVSREKKESFPLTVTSAQKNPTAFYLCASSPRRSLNEQFFGPGTRLTVL.

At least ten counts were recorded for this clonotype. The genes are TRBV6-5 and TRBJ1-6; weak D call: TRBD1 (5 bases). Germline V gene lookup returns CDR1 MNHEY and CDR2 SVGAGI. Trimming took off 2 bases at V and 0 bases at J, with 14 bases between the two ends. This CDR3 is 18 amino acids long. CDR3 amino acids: CASSYGRQKSSYNSPLHF. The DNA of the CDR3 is TGTGCCAGCAGTTACGGTAGACAGAAAAGCTCCTATAATTCACCCCTCCACTTT.

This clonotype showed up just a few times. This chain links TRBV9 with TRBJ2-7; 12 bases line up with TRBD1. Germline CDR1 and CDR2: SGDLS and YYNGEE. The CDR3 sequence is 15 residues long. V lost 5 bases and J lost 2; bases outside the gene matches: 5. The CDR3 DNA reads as TGTGCCAGCAGTGACGGGACAGGGGGCCCCTACGAGCAGTACTTC. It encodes CASSDGTGGPYEQYF.

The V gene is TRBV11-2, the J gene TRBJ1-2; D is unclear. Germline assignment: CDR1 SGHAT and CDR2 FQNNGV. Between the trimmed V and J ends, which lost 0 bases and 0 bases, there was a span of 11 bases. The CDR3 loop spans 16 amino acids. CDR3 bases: TGTGCCAGCAGCTTAGATGGGCCAGGTGCTAACTATGGCTACACCTTC. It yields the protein CASSLDGPGANYGYTF.

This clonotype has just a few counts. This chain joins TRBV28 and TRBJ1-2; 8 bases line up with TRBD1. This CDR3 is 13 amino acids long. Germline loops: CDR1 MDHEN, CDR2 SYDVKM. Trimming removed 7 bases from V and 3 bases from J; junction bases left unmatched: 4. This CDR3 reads CASNVQGDYGYTF. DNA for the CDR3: TGTGCCAGCAACGTACAGGGGGACTATGGCTACACCTTC.

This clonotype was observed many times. The CDR3 DNA follows: TGTGCCAGCAGGCACCGGGACGGGGGCACAGATACGCAGTATTTT. Protein product: CASRHRDGGTDTQYF. The chain links TRBV6-5 to TRBJ2-3; TRBD1 or TRBD2 may be the D gene (5 bases each). CDR1 is MNHEY and CDR2 is SVGAGI in the germline V gene. The CDR3 contains 15 residues. V dropped 6 bases and J dropped 1 base, with 14 bases sitting between them.

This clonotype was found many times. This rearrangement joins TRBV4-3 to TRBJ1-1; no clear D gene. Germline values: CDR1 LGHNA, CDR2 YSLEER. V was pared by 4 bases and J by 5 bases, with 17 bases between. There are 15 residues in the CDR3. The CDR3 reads CASSPYLGSGTEAFF. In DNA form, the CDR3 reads TGCGCCAGCAGCCCCTATCTAGGGTCGGGGACTGAAGCTTTCTTT.

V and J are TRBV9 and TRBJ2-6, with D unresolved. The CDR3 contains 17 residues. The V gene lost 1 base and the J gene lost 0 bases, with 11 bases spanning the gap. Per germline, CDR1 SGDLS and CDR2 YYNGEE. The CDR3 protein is CASSVWAVNSGANVLTF. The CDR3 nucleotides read TGTGCCAGCAGCGTATGGGCGGTAAACTCTGGGGCCAACGTCCTGACTTTC.

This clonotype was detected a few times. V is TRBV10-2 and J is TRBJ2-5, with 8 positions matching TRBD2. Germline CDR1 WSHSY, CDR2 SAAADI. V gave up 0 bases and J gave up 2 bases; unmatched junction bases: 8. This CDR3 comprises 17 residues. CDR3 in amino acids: CASSESVQRGHQETQYF. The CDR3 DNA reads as TGCGCCAGCAGTGAGTCGGTCCAGCGGGGGCATCAAGAGACCCAGTACTTC.

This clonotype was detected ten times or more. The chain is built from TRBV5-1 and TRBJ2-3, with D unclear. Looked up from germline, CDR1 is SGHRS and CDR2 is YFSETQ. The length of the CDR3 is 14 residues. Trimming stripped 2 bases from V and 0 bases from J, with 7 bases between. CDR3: CASSLSRSTDTQYF. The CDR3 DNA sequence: TGCGCCAGCAGCTTATCCAGGAGCACAGATACGCAGTATTTT.